A selection of T cell receptor beta chains follows, all from one sample in a study of cytomegalovirus exposure and HLA in healthy donors. Some clones are missing from TCRdb's copy, which holds only in-frame ones; the method was immunoSEQ multiplex PCR. Of roughly 300,000 clones in the sample, about nine tenths were seen once. Sequenced input: PBMCs. These receptors all stem from a woman between 18 and 30 years old in good health and CMV-seronegative. The CDR3 runs from the conserved cysteine through the conserved F or W. D genes are given only for firm matches. Expanded clones get a size class; other rows say once, few or many, or leave the size out.

cdr3_length: 12
v_call: TRBV5-1
j_call: TRBJ2-7
d_call: .
clone_size: .
cdr3_aa: CASSQVEYEQYF
cdr3_nt: TGCGCCAGCAGCCAGGTGGAATACGAGCAGTACTTC

cdr3_length: 15
v_call: TRBV9
j_call: TRBJ2-3
d_call: TRBD1
clone_size: .
cdr3_aa: CASSAGQASTDTQYF
cdr3_nt: TGTGCCAGCAGCGCGGGACAGGCTAGCACAGATACGCAGTATTTT

cdr3_length: 15
v_call: TRBV9
j_call: TRBJ1-2
d_call: TRBD1
clone_size: .
cdr3_aa: CASSGQGAQNYGYTF
cdr3_nt: TGTGCCAGCAGCGGACAGGGGGCGCAGAACTATGGCTACACCTTC

cdr3_length: 16
v_call: TRBV5-1
j_call: TRBJ2-3
d_call: .
clone_size: .
cdr3_aa: CASSLGLPVRADTQYF
cdr3_nt: TGCGCCAGCAGCTTAGGACTACCAGTAAGGGCAGATACGCAGTATTTT

cdr3_length: 14
v_call: TRBV15
j_call: TRBJ2-5
d_call: TRBD1
clone_size: .
cdr3_aa: CATSRDRGQETQYF
cdr3_nt: TGTGCCACCAGCAGGGACAGGGGTCAAGAGACCCAGTACTTC

cdr3_length: 13
v_call: TRBV5-4
j_call: TRBJ1-3
d_call: .
clone_size: few
cdr3_aa: CASSRTGDMVHYF
cdr3_nt: TGTGCCAGCAGCCGCACAGGTGACATGGTTCACTATTTT

cdr3_length: 16
v_call: TRBV7-8
j_call: TRBJ2-3
d_call: .
clone_size: .
cdr3_aa: CASSLGPNRVSDTQYF
cdr3_nt: TGTGCCAGCAGCTTAGGGCCCAACAGGGTTTCAGATACGCAGTATTTT

cdr3_length: 15
v_call: TRBV5-4
j_call: TRBJ2-1
d_call: TRBD2
clone_size: once
cdr3_aa: CASSSKREVINEQFF
cdr3_nt: TGTGCCAGCAGCTCGAAGCGGGAGGTGATCAATGAGCAGTTCTTC

cdr3_length: 15
v_call: TRBV5-4
j_call: TRBJ2-6
d_call: TRBD1
clone_size: .
cdr3_aa: CASSLGQPGANVLTF
cdr3_nt: TGTGCCAGCAGCCTGGGACAGCCTGGGGCCAACGTCCTGACTTTC

cdr3_length: 15
v_call: TRBV9
j_call: TRBJ2-7
d_call: TRBD2
clone_size: .
cdr3_aa: CASSVGLAGGYEQYF
cdr3_nt: TGTGCCAGCAGCGTAGGTCTAGCGGGAGGGTACGAGCAGTACTTC

cdr3_length: 15
v_call: TRBV5-1
j_call: TRBJ2-3
d_call: .
clone_size: .
cdr3_aa: CASSFSTGAGDTQYF
cdr3_nt: TGCGCCAGCAGCTTCTCTACGGGAGCTGGGGATACGCAGTATTTT

cdr3_length: 15
v_call: TRBV5-1
j_call: TRBJ2-1
d_call: TRBD2
clone_size: .
cdr3_aa: CASVNIAGGNNEQFF
cdr3_nt: TGCGCCAGCGTGAATATAGCGGGAGGGAATAATGAGCAGTTCTTC

cdr3_length: 17
v_call: TRBV7-2
j_call: TRBJ2-7
d_call: TRBD2
clone_size: once
cdr3_aa: CASSPRGGLAGSYEQYF
cdr3_nt: TGTGCCAGCAGCCCCCGAGGTGGACTAGCGGGATCCTACGAGCAGTACTTC

cdr3_length: 9
v_call: TRBV28
j_call: TRBJ2-7
d_call: .
clone_size: .
cdr3_aa: CAITYEQYF
cdr3_nt: TGTGCCATCACATACGAGCAGTACTTC

cdr3_length: 10
v_call: TRBV20-1
j_call: TRBJ1-2
d_call: .
clone_size: few
cdr3_aa: CSASFYGYTF
cdr3_nt: TGCAGTGCTAGCTTCTATGGCTACACCTTC

cdr3_length: 12
v_call: TRBV28
j_call: TRBJ1-4
d_call: TRBD1
clone_size: .
cdr3_aa: CASSLRGPKLFF
cdr3_nt: TGTGCCAGCAGCCTGAGGGGGCCAAAACTGTTTTTT

cdr3_length: 15
v_call: TRBV5-1
j_call: TRBJ1-1
d_call: .
clone_size: .
cdr3_aa: CASSYRAGLNTEAFF
cdr3_nt: TGCGCCAGCAGCTACAGGGCGGGTTTGAACACTGAAGCTTTCTTT

cdr3_length: 15
v_call: TRBV25-1
j_call: TRBJ2-7
d_call: TRBD2
clone_size: .
cdr3_aa: CASSLGASGNYEQYF
cdr3_nt: TGTGCCAGCAGCCTCGGTGCTAGCGGGAACTACGAGCAGTACTTC

cdr3_length: 13
v_call: TRBV6-5
j_call: TRBJ1-5
d_call: .
clone_size: once
cdr3_aa: CATRRQVDQPQHF
cdr3_nt: TGTGCCACCCGCCGGCAGGTGGATCAGCCCCAGCATTTT

cdr3_length: 15
v_call: TRBV27
j_call: TRBJ1-5
d_call: TRBD1
clone_size: .
cdr3_aa: CASSSSRDSHQPQHF
cdr3_nt: TGTGCCAGCAGTTCGTCCCGGGACAGCCATCAGCCCCAGCATTTT

cdr3_length: 15
v_call: TRBV2
j_call: TRBJ2-2
d_call: .
clone_size: .
cdr3_aa: CASRAGRGVTGELFF
cdr3_nt: TGTGCCAGCAGGGCAGGGAGGGGGGTTACCGGGGAGCTGTTTTTT